This passage covers 25 T cell receptor beta chains from one sample sequenced in a study of molecular identifiers for immune sequencing clone quantification. One entry per CDR3 protein, called by TCRdb with MiXCR from the PCR reads. This table holds fewer than 45,000 distinct CDR3 sequences, under 20% found once. Sequencing was carried out using naive CD8+ T cells from blood, with Jurkat cell RNA spiked in. The subset: FACS-sorted CD8+CD4-CCR7+CD45RA+ naive T cells. The source is a human donor in good health. Some libraries in this study had Jurkat cell RNA spiked in.

The sample holds many counts of this clonotype. V usage is TRBV29-1 and J usage is TRBJ2-1; 7 nucleotides match TRBD2. Germline CDR1 reads SQVTM; CDR2 reads ANQGSEA. V trimming: 2 bases; J trimming: 8 bases; junction bases outside the gene matches: 18. CDR3 size: 17 residues. The CDR3 region has the DNA TGCAGCGTTGAACTTCCCATAGTCGCGGGAGACGGCTATGAGCAGTTCTTC. Translated, it gives CSVELPIVAGDGYEQFF.

Points on this clonotype: It may be a read error: a sequence one base away is much more abundant. The V and J genes are TRBV4-3 and TRBJ2-1, with 9 bases identical to TRBD2. Germline V lookup: CDR1 LGHNA, CDR2 YSLEER. This CDR3 has 17 residues. This CDR3 reads CAGSQARTRGGQNEQFF. The CDR3 bases are TGCGCCGGCAGCCAAGCGAGGACGCGGGGGGGCCAGAATGAGCAGTTCTTC.

The table lists this clonotype with many counts. V gene TRBV12-3 or TRBV12-4 combines with J gene TRBJ2-7; 8 bases align to TRBD1. The CDR3 runs to 14 residues. The J segment lost 2 bases and the V segment lost 3 bases, leaving 3 bases of the junction unmatched. The CDR3 loop is CASSLGQVTYEQYF. As DNA, the CDR3 is TGTGCCAGCAGTTTGGGACAGGTGACCTACGAGCAGTACTTC.

V and J are TRBV18 and TRBJ2-1, with 8 bases lining up with TRBD2. The CDR3 totals 18 residues. Germline trimming cut 1 base from V and 3 bases from J; bases unmatched to any gene: 11. The germline CDR1 and CDR2 sequences are KGHSH and LQKENI. The CDR3 loop is CASSPRRVETSDYNEQFF. DNA of the CDR3: TGTGCCAGCTCACCACGGAGGGTTGAGACTAGCGACTACAATGAGCAGTTCTTC.

At least ten counts were recorded for this clonotype. This chain joins TRBV20-1 and TRBJ1-1; tentatively, D is TRBD1 (5 bases). The CDR3 is made up of 13 amino acids. Germline CDR1 reads DFQATT; CDR2 reads SNEGSKA (reference sequence). V lost 8 bases to trimming and J lost 3 bases, with 16 bases between them. The CDR3 DNA reads TGCAGTACCGCACCGGGGGAGGACACTGAAGCTTTCTTT. Its protein is CSTAPGEDTEAFF.

Regarding this clonotype: A much larger clone lies one base from this, so it may be a read error. The rearrangement links TRBV7-8 to TRBJ2-5; D gene unclear. Germline V gene lookup returns CDR1 SGHVS and CDR2 FQNEAQ. The CDR3 has 14 amino acids. CDR3 amino acids: CAGSFLINQETQYF. The CDR3 DNA is TGTGCCGGCAGCTTTCTCATAAATCAAGAGACCCAGTACTTC.

A note on this clonotype: Because the CDR3's place on the DNA is in doubt, the DNA is left out and the CDR3 is given as listed by TCRdb. The chain is built from TRBV9 and TRBJ2-2; the table assigns TRBD1, which was not confirmed against the DNA. The V gene's germline CDR1 is SGDLS and CDR2 YYNGEE. The CDR3 comprises 15 residues, both ends counted. CDR3 protein: CACSVVAGGTGEPFF.

Only one count was recorded for this clonotype. A much larger clone differs by one base, so this may be a read error. The chain combines TRBV30 with TRBJ2-2; 8 positions match TRBD1. CDR3 length: 13 residues. Germline V CDR1 and CDR2: GTSNPN, SVGIG (reference sequence). The CDR3 DNA sequence: TGTGCCCGGGGACAGGAAAACACCGGGGGGCTGTTTTTT. Protein product: CARGQENTGGLFF.

This clonotype has at least ten counts. V is TRBV19 and J is TRBJ2-1; TRBD1 agrees at 9 bases. Germline trimming cut 7 bases from V and 8 bases from J; bases unmatched to any gene: 12. The CDR3 has 15 residues. The germline V gene encodes CDR1 LNHDA and CDR2 SQIVND (reference sequence). CDR3 in DNA: TGTGCCAGTACCTCAAGGGACAGGGCTGGCGATGAGCAGTTCTTC. This translates into CASTSRDRAGDEQFF.

This clonotype was recorded at least ten times. The chain carries TRBV12-3 or TRBV12-4 and TRBJ2-5; the match to TRBD2 covers 10 bases. The CDR3 runs 17 residues. The junction had 14 bases not matched to a gene; V was cut back by 6 bases and J by 4 bases. The CDR3 sequence is CASRPRGLAGVGETQYF. The DNA for the CDR3 is TGTGCCAGCAGGCCCCGTGGGCTAGCGGGAGTTGGAGAGACCCAGTACTTC.

This clonotype was observed a few times. V gene TRBV7-2 combines with J gene TRBJ2-7; 12 nucleotides align to TRBD2. With V trimmed by 5 bases and J by 8 bases, 7 bases remained unmatched. CDR1 and CDR2 (germline): SGHTA, FQGNSA. The CDR3 sequence is 14 residues long. In DNA form, the CDR3 reads TGTGCCAGCAGCCCCCGACTAGCGGGAGCTAAGCAGTACTTC. Encoded protein: CASSPRLAGAKQYF. The full variable domain, its missing parts supplied by reference TRBV7-2 and TRBJ2-7, is GAGVSQSPSNKVTEKGKDVELRCDPISGHTALYWYRQSLGQGLEFLIYFQGNSAPDKSGLPSDRFSAERTGGSVSTLTIQRTQQEDSAVYLCASSPRLAGAKQYFGPGTRLTVT.

This clonotype has a count of ten or more. The chain links TRBV25-1 to TRBJ2-7, with D perhaps assigned TRBD1 or TRBD2 (5 bases each). Germline values: CDR1 MGHDK, CDR2 SYGVNS. V was trimmed by 10 bases and J by 4 bases, leaving 14 bases between them. This CDR3 spans 12 amino acids. CDR3 in amino acids: CATGPNRYEQYF. As DNA, the CDR3 is TGTGCCACGGGACCAAACCGGTACGAGCAGTACTTC.

A word on this clonotype: A read error may explain this, as a much larger clone is one base away. The chain has TRBV20-1 and TRBJ1-1; D is perhaps TRBD1 (5 bases). Trimming cost V 6 bases and J 3 bases, with 17 bases left between them. The CDR3 loop spans 14 amino acids. Germline V lookup: CDR1 DFQATT, CDR2 SNEGSKA (reference sequence). Here the CDR3 reads CSANEEGWDTEAFF. The DNA for the CDR3 is TGCAGTGCCAACGAGGAGGGGTGGGACACTGAAGCTTTCTTT.

This clonotype has at least ten counts. CDR3 loop: CASNPSRDLTGELFF. In DNA form, the CDR3 reads TGTGCCAGCAACCCCTCGCGGGATCTGACCGGGGAGCTGTTTTTT. This chain joins TRBV28 and TRBJ2-2, with D tentatively TRBD2 (6 bases). Trimming cost V 7 bases and J 5 bases, with 17 bases left between them. There are 15 residues in the CDR3. Germline assignment: CDR1 MDHEN and CDR2 SYDVKM.

For this clonotype: A much larger clone differs from this one at a single base, so this may be a read error. The V and J genes are TRBV7-9 and TRBJ2-1; TRBD2 agrees at 13 bases. V gave up 11 bases and J gave up 9 bases; unmatched junction bases: 10. The CDR3 sequence is 14 residues long. Germline values: CDR1 SEHNR, CDR2 FQNEAQ (reference sequence). The CDR3 DNA sequence: TGTGCCGGTCGCTCCGGGACTAGCGGGGTTGAGCAGTTCTTC. It yields the protein CAGRSGTSGVEQFF.

Details on this clonotype: This may be a read error, as it is one base from a much larger clone. V is TRBV30 and J is TRBJ1-1; D ambiguous. CDR1 and CDR2 (germline): GTSNPN, SVGIG (reference sequence). This CDR3 region has 13 residues. The DNA of the CDR3 is TGTGCCGGGAGTGTGGCCGGGAACACTGAAGCTTTCTTT. The encoded protein is CAGSVAGNTEAFF.

At least ten counts were recorded for this clonotype. This chain uses TRBV4-1 with TRBJ2-7, with TRBD1 matching 9 bases. Germline CDR1 MGHRA, CDR2 YSYEKL. The CDR3 sequence is 14 residues long. V shed 4 bases, J shed 2 bases, and the junction held 3 bases outside the gene matches. In DNA, the CDR3 is TGCGCCAGCAGCCCATGGACAGGGGCCTACGAGCAGTACTTC. Its translation: CASSPWTGAYEQYF.

Worth noting for this clonotype: This may stem from a read error, because a much larger clone lies one nucleotide away. The chain is built from TRBV10-3 and TRBJ2-7; 7 bases align to TRBD1. The V gene's germline CDR1 is ENHRY and CDR2 SYGVKD. The CDR3 covers 16 residues. CDR3 region: CAISESAWTGLVEQHF. CDR3 nucleotides: TGTGCCATCAGTGAGTCCGCCTGGACAGGCCTAGTCGAGCAGCACTTC.

The table lists this clonotype with many counts. The gene calls are TRBV27 and TRBJ2-7; a weak D match, TRBD1 (7 bases). The CDR3 is 15 amino acids. CDR1 MNHEY and CDR2 SMNVEV come from the germline V gene (reference sequence). V was clipped by 8 bases and J by 4 bases, with 21 bases between them. CDR3 DNA sequence: TGTGCCAGCCGAACCCGACAGGGAGGAGGGTACGAGCAGTACTTC. Translated, it gives CASRTRQGGGYEQYF.

Concerning this clonotype: A single base separates this from a much larger clone, so it may be a read error. A read error is likely, as this CDR3 ends without the conserved phenylalanine or tryptophan. The chain uses TRBV25-1 and TRBJ2-1, with TRBD2 matching over 10 bases. Germline V gene data show CDR1 as MGHDK and CDR2 as SYGVNS. The length of the CDR3 is 16 residues. J was trimmed by 9 bases and V by 1 base; bases with no gene match: 9. The CDR3 DNA reads as TGTGCCAGCAGTGAATTATCTAGCGGGAGTTACGGTGAGCAGTTCTCC. The encoded protein is CASSELSSGSYGEQFS.

The chain links TRBV28 to TRBJ2-3; D may be TRBD1 (5 bases). V was shortened by 2 bases and J by 2 bases, with 11 bases between the two germline ends. The CDR3 runs 15 residues. CDR1 is MDHEN and CDR2 is SYDVKM in the germline V gene. CDR3 loop: CASSLRDSITDTQYF. CDR3 DNA sequence: TGTGCCAGCAGTTTAAGAGACAGCATCACAGATACGCAGTATTTT.

This clonotype was counted many times. This chain uses TRBV2 with TRBJ2-3; TRBD2 matches at 7 bases. This CDR3 has 12 residues. Germline V gene lookup returns CDR1 SNHLY and CDR2 FYNNEI. V was pared by 7 bases and J by 10 bases, with 8 bases of the junction left unmatched. The CDR3 protein is CASITTSLAQYF. The CDR3 coding sequence is TGTGCCAGCATTACGACTAGCCTGGCGCAGTATTTT.

For this clonotype: The germline gene is not matched at one end of the junction; a read error may be the cause. The chain links TRBV19 to TRBJ2-2, with D possibly matching TRBD2 (6 bases). Germline CDR1 LNHDA, CDR2 SQIVND (reference sequence). CDR3 length: 13 residues. Here the CDR3 DNA reads TGTGCCAGTAGTCCCGGGACTCCCGGGGGGCTGTTTTTT. Translated: CASSPGTPGGLFF.

The sample holds many counts of this clonotype. This chain connects TRBV27 to TRBJ2-3; TRBD2 matches 10 bases. This CDR3 region has 17 residues. The junction had 8 bases not matched to a gene; V was cut back by 4 bases and J by 1 base. From germline, CDR1 is MNHEY and CDR2 SMNVEV (reference sequence). This CDR3 reads CASSSVLTSGRTDTQYF. DNA of the CDR3: TGTGCCAGCAGTTCCGTCTTGACTAGCGGGCGCACAGATACGCAGTATTTT.

This clonotype was seen at least ten times. V is TRBV12-3 or TRBV12-4 and J is TRBJ1-1; TRBD1 matches 11 bases. Germline trimming cut 3 bases from V and 3 bases from J; bases unmatched to any gene: 6. There are 16 residues in the CDR3. This chain's CDR3 is CASSFGQGASDTEAFF. DNA for the CDR3: TGTGCCAGCAGTTTTGGACAGGGGGCATCGGACACTGAAGCTTTCTTT.